The T cell receptor (beta chain) described here comes from a study of control samples from healthy donors and cancer patients. TCRdb's table, derived via immunoSEQ multiplex PCR, lists solely in-frame clones and lacks some. The table lists approximately 170,000 clones, around 91% of them singletons. CDR1 SGDLS and CDR2 YYNGEE come from the germline V gene. This CDR3 comprises 14 residues. The ends were cut back, 0 bases at V and 3 bases at J, with 9 bases in the middle. The sample comprised blood. This TCR derives from a woman in her forties or fifties in good health. The chain has TRBV9 and TRBJ1-2; D is ambiguous. The CDR3 is CASSVAVRDYGYTF. As DNA, the CDR3 is TGTGCCAGCAGCGTAGCTGTCAGAGACTATGGCTACACCTTC.